This record looks at one TCR beta chain sequence and its context. TCRdb keeps only in-frame clones here, not all; method: immunoSEQ multiplex PCR. Among around 2.5 million clones listed, approximately 94% were seen once. This sample was included in a study of shared clonotypes between healthy human individuals. This CDR3 spans 15 amino acids. Trimming stripped 4 bases from V and 4 bases from J, with 15 bases between. The germline V gene has CDR1 SEHNR and CDR2 FQNEAQ (reference sequence). Sequencing was done on a sample of naive CD4+ T cells from PBMCs. Sample subset: CD45RA+ positively selected. This sequence joins TRBV7-9 and TRBJ2-3; possibly TRBD2 for D (5 bases). This TCR was recovered from a man younger than 35 in good health. Some clones in this sample may be carry-over from other donors' samples. The CDR3 sequence is CASSYSQPGADTQYF. CDR3 nucleotide sequence: TGTGCCAGCAGCTATTCTCAGCCCGGGGCAGATACGCAGTATTTT.